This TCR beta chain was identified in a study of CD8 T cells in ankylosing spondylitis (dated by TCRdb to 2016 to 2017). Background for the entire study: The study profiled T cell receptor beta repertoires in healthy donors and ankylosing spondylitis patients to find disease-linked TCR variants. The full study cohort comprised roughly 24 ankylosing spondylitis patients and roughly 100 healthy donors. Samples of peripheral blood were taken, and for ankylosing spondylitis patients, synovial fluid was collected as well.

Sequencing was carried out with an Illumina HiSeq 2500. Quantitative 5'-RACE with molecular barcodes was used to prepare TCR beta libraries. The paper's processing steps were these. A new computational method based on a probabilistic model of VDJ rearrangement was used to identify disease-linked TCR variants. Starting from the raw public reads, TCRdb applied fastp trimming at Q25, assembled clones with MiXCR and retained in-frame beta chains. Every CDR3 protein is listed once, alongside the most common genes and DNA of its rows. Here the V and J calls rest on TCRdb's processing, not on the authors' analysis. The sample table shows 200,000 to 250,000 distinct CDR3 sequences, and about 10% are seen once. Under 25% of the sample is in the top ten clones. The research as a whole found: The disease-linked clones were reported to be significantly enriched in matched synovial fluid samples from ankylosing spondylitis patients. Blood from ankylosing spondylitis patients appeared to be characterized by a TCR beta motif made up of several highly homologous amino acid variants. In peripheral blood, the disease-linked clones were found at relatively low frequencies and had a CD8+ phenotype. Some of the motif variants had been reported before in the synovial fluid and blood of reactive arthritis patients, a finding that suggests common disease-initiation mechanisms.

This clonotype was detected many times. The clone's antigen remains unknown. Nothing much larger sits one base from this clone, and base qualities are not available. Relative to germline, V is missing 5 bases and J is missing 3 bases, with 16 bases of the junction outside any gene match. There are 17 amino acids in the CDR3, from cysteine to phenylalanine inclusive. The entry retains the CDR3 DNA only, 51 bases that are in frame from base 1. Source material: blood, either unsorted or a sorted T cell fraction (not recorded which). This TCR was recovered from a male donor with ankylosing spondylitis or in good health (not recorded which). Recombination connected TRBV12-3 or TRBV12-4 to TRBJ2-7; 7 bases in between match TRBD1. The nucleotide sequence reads TGTGCCAGCAGTCCCTCTCGCCCCGGGACAGCCTTCTACGAGCAGTACTTC. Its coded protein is CASSPSRPGTAFYEQYF.